This TCR beta chain was recovered during a study of blood T cells in healthy people across ages. Sample-barcoded 5' priming and a J-beta primer mix drove a second PCR of roughly 6 to 12 cycles. MiXCR, run by TCRdb on the 5' RACE reads, gives a single entry per CDR3 protein. This sample has more than 650,000 distinct CDR3 sequences, with over 20% found just once. A single count supports this clonotype. Its antigen remains unknown. The CDR3 is 18 residues long. Looked up from germline, CDR1 is SQVTM and CDR2 is ANQGSEA. V was pared by 0 bases and J by 3 bases, with 13 bases of the junction left unmatched. Overall study findings and caveats: Both naive CD4+ cell counts and diversity were greater in long-lived donors than in aged donors. Researchers judged that diversity estimates from one million T cells fell short of true values.

The V gene is TRBV29-1, the J gene TRBJ2-1; the match to TRBD2 covers 8 bases. Input material: blood. The sequence came from a man in his 70s in good health. In DNA form, the CDR3 reads TGCAGCGTTGAAGATCCCCCCCGAGGTAGCGGGATCTACAATGAGCAGTTCTTC. Protein: CSVEDPPRGSGIYNEQFF.